This T cell receptor (beta chain) was captured in a study of PD-1 blockade in classical Hodgkin lymphoma. Germline V gene sequence: CDR1 MGHDK, CDR2 SYGVNS. The CDR3 length is 12 residues. V was cut by 4 bases and J by 7 bases, with 10 bases left in between. Findings of the study overall: CD4+ TCR diversity, unlike CD8+, climbed significantly by C4D1. The baseline diversity of complete responders showed similarity to that of newly diagnosed patients. Exclusion was applied to patients who started nivolumab under 1 year after ASCT.

As regards this clone: The antigen remains unidentified.

Every patient had relapsed following autologous stem cell transplantation, and cohorts differed in brentuximab vedotin exposure. The best responses consisted of complete response, partial response or progressive disease. Repertoires were generated with immunoSEQ multiplex PCR, while TCRdb's copy carries only in-frame clones and drops some. This table has about 59,000 clones, roughly nine tenths appearing once. V usage is TRBV25-1 and J usage is TRBJ2-5; D is unclear. The sequenced sample was peripheral blood mononuclear cells (PBMCs), obtained at baseline. This sequence originates from a human donor with classical Hodgkin lymphoma. CDR3 in DNA: TGTGCCAGCAGTGGGCCTACGCGGACCCAGTACTTC. Protein sequence: CASSGPTRTQYF.